This T cell receptor beta chain was identified in a study of blood T cell repertoires in COVID-19. Study information: From T cells, B-cell-depleted T cells, or PBMCs came the material, which was cDNA or gDNA.

Followed over time, Seattle patients had been enrolled while infection was active. Data came from immunoSEQ multiplex PCR; TCRdb stores just in-frame clones and leaves some out. Here the sample spans about 250,000 clones, approximately 89% being singletons. The ends lost 5 bases at V and 6 bases at J; junction bases unmatched: 6. Per germline, CDR1 GTSNPN and CDR2 SVGIG (reference sequence). CDR3 size: 13 residues. The chain links TRBV30 to TRBJ1-5, with 8 bases lining up with TRBD1. This receptor was identified in a young woman with COVID-19, enrolled during active disease. Input material: peripheral blood. CDR3 protein: CAWGQGLGQPQHF. The CDR3 nucleotides read TGTGCCTGGGGACAGGGTTTGGGTCAGCCCCAGCATTTT.